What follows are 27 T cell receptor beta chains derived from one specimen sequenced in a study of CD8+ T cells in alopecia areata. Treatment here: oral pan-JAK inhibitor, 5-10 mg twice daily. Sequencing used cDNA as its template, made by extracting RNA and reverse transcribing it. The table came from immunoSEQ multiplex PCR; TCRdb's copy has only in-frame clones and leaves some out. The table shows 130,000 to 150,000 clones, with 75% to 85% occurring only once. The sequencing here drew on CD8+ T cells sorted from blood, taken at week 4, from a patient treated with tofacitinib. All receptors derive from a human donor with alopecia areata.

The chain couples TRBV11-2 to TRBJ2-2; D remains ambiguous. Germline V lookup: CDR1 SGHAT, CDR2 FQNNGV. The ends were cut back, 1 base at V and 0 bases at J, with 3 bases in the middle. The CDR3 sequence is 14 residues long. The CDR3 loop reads CASSLGANTGELFF. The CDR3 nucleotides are TGTGCCAGCAGCTTAGGGGCGAACACCGGGGAGCTGTTTTTT. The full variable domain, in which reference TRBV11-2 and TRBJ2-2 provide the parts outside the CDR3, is EAGVAQSPRYKIIEKRQSVAFWCNPISGHATLYWYQQILGQGPKLLIQFQNNGVVDDSQLPKDRFSAERLKGVDSTLKIQPAKLEDSAVYLCASSLGANTGELFFGEGSRLTVL.

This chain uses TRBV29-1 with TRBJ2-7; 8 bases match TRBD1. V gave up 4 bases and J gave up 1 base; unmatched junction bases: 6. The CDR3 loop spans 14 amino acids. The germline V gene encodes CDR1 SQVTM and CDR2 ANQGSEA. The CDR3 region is CSVGGTGISYEQYF. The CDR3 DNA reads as TGCAGCGTTGGGGGGACAGGAATTTCCTACGAGCAGTACTTC.

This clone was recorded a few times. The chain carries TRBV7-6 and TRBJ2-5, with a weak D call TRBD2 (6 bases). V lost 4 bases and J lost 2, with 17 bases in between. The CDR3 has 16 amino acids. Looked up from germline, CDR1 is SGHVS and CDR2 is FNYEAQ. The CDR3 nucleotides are TGTGCCAGCAGCTCGGTGTTTGGACTACCACAAGAGACCCAGTACTTC. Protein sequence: CASSSVFGLPQETQYF.

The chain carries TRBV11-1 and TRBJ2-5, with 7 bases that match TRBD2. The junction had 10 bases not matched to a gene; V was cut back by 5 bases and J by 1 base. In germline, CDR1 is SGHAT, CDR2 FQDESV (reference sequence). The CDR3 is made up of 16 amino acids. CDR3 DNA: TGTGCCAGCAGCGCGCCTCTGACGGGGGGCCAAGAGACCCAGTACTTC. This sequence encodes CASSAPLTGGQETQYF.

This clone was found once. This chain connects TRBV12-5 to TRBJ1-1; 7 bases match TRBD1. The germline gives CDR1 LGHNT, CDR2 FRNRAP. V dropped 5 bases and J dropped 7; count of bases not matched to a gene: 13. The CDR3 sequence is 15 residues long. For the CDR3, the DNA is TGTGCTAGTGGTACGCCCCGGACAGGCCCCAATGAAGCTTTCTTT. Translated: CASGTPRTGPNEAFF. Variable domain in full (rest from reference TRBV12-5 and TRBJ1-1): DARVTQTPRHKVTEMGQEVTMRCQPILGHNTVFWYRQTMMQGLELLAYFRNRAPLDDSGMPKDRFSAEMPDATLATLKIQPSEPRDSAVYFCASGTPRTGPNEAFFGQGTRLTVV.

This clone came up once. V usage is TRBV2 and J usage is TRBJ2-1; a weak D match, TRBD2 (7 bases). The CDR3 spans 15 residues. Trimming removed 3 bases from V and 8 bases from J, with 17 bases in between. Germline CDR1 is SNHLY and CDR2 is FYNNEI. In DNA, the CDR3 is TGTGCCAGCAGTGATAGTCGGGGGGCCGACCATGAGCAGTTCTTC. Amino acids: CASSDSRGADHEQFF.

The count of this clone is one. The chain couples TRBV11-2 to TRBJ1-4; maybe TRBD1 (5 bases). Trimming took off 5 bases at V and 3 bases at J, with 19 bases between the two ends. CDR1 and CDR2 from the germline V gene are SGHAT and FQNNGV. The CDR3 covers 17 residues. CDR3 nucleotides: TGTGCCAGCAGCCCCCCTGGGGGTGTAGGTGCTAATGAAAAACTGTTTTTT. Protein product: CASSPPGGVGANEKLFF.

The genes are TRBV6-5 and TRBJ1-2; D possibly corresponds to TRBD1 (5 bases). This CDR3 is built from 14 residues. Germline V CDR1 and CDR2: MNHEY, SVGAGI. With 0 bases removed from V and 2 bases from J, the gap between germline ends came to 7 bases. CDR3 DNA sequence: TGTGCCAGCAGTTACTCGGCAGGGAACTATGGCTACACCTTC. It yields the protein CASSYSAGNYGYTF.

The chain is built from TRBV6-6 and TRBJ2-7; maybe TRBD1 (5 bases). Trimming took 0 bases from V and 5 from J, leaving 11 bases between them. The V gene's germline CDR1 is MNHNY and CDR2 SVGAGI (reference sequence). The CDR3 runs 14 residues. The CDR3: CASSYSGQGNEQYF. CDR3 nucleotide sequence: TGTGCCAGCAGTTACTCAGGTCAGGGTAACGAGCAGTACTTC.

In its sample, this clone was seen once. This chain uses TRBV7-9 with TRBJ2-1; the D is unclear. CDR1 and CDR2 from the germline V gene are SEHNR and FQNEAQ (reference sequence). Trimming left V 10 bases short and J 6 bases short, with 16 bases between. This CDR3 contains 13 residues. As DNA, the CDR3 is TGTGCCACCTATCGGACCCCGTCCAATGAGCAGTTCTTC. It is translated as CATYRTPSNEQFF.

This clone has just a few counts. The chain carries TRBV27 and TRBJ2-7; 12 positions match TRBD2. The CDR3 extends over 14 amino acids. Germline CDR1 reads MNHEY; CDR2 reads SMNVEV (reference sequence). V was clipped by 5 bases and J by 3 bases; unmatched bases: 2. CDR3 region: CASSQLAGGYEQYF. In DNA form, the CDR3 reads TGTGCCAGCAGTCAACTAGCGGGGGGCTACGAGCAGTACTTC.

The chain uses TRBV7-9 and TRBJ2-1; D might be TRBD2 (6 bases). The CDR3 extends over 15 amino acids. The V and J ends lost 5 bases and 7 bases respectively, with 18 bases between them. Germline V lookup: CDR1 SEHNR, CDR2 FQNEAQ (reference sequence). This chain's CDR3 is CASSPKGGVGNEQFF. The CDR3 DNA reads TGTGCCAGCAGCCCCAAGGGCGGGGTAGGGAATGAGCAGTTCTTC.

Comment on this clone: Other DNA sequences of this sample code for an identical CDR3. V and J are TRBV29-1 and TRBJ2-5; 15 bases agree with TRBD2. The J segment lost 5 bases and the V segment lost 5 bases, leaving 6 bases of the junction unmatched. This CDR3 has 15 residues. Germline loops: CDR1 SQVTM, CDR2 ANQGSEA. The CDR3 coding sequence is TGCAGCGTTAATGGACTAGCGGGGGGGCGTGAGACCCAGTACTTC. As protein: CSVNGLAGGRETQYF.

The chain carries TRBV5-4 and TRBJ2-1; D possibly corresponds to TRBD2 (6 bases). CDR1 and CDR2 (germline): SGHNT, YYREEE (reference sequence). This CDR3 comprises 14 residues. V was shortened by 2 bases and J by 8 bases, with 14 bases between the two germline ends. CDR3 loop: CASSFYPGDHEQFF. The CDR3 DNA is TGTGCCAGCAGCTTTTATCCGGGGGACCATGAGCAGTTCTTC.

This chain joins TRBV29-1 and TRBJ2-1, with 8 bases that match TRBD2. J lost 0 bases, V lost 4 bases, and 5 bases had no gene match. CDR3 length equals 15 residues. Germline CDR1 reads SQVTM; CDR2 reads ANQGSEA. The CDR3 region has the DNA TGCAGCGTTGTAGCGGGGTCGAGCTCCTACAATGAGCAGTTCTTC. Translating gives CSVVAGSSSYNEQFF.

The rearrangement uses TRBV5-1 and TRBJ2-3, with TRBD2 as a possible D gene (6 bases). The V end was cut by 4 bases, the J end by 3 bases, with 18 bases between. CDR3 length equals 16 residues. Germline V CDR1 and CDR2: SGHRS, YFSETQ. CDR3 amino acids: CASSAEEGLPTDTQYF. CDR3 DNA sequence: TGCGCCAGCAGCGCAGAGGAGGGCCTTCCGACAGATACGCAGTATTTT.

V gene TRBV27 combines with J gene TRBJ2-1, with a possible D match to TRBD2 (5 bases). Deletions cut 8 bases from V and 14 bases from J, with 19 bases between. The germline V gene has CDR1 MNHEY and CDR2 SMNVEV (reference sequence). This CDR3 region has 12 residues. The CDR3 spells CASRGPNRWEFF. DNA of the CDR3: TGTGCCAGCCGAGGGCCTAATAGGTGGGAGTTCTTC.

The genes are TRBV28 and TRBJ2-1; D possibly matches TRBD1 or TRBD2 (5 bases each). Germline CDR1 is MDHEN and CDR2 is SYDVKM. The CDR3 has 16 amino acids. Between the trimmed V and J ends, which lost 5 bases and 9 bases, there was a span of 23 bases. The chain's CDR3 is CASSPLGFDSSGEQFF. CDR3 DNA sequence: TGTGCCAGCAGTCCTTTAGGGTTCGACAGCAGCGGTGAGCAGTTCTTC. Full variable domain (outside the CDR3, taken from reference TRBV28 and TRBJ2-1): DVKVTQSSRYLVKRTGEKVFLECVQDMDHENMFWYRQDPGLGLRLIYFSYDVKMKEKGDIPEGYSVSREKKERFSLILESASTNQTSMYLCASSPLGFDSSGEQFFGPGTRLTVL.

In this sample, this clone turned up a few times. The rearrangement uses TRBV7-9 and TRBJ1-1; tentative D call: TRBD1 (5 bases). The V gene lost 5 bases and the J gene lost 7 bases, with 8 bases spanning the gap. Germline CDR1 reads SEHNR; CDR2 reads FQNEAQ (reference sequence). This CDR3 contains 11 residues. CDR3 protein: CASSTTGEAFF. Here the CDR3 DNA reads TGTGCCAGCAGCACCACAGGTGAAGCTTTCTTT.

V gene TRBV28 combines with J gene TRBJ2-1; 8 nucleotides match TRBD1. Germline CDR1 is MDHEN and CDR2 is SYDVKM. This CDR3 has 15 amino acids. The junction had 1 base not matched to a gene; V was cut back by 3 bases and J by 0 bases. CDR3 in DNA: TGTGCCAGCAGTTTCGACAGGGGCTCCTACAATGAGCAGTTCTTC. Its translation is CASSFDRGSYNEQFF.

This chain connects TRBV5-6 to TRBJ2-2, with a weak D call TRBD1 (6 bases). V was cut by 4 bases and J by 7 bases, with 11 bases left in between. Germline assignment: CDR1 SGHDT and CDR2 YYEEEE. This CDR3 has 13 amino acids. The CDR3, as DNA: TGTGCCAGCAGCCAGGGGTTGGTCGGGGAGCTGTTTTTT. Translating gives CASSQGLVGELFF.

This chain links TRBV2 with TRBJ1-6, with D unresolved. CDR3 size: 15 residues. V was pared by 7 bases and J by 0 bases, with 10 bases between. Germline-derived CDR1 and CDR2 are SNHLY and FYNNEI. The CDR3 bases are TGTGCCAGCACCACCGGAAGCTCCTATAATTCACCCCTCCACTTT. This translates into CASTTGSSYNSPLHF.

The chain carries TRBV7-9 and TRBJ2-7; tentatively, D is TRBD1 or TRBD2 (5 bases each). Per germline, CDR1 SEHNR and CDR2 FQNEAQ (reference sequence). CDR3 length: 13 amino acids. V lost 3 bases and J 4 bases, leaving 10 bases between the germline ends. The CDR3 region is CASSFGTGYEQYF. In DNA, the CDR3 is TGTGCCAGCAGCTTCGGGACGGGTTACGAGCAGTACTTC.

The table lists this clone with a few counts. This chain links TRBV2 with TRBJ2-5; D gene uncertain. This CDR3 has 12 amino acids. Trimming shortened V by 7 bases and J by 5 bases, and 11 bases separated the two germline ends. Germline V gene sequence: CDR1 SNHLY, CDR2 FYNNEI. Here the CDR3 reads CASIEASETQYF. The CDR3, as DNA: TGTGCCAGCATCGAGGCTTCGGAGACCCAGTACTTC.

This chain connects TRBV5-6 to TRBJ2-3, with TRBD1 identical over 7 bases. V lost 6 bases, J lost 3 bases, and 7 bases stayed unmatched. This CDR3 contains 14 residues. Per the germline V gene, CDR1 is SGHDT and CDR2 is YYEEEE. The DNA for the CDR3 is TGTGCCAGCAAAACGGAACAGGGGACAGATACGCAGTATTTT. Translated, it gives CASKTEQGTDTQYF.

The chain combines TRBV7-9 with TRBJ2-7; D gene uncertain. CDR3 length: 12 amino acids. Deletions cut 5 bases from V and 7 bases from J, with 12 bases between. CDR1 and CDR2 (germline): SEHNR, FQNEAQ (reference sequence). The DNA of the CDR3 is TGTGCCAGCAGCCCACGAGTCATAGAGCAGTACTTC. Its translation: CASSPRVIEQYF.

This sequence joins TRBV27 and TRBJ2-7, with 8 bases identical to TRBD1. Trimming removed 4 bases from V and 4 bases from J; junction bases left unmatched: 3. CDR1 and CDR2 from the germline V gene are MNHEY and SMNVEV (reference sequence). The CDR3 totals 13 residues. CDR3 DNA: TGTGCCAGCAGTTCCCGGACAGGGTACGAGCAGTACTTC. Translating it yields CASSSRTGYEQYF.